Sequencing of this T cell receptor beta chain was carried out in a study of metastatic and nonmetastatic thyroid tumors. The entire patient cohort was treatment-naive prior to thyroid surgery. Using MiXCR, TCRdb reanalyzed the PCR reads. This sample carries about 24,000 clones, roughly an eighth of them seen once, and the ten largest clones take 14%. Trimming removed 3 bases from V and 11 bases from J, with 14 bases in between. Germline V gene sequence: CDR1 MGHRA, CDR2 YSYEKL. CDR3 length: 14 amino acids. Sequencing used blood. The clonotype originates from a female donor with papillary thyroid cancer or a benign thyroid nodule (not recorded which). Some clones in this sample may be carry-over from other donors' samples. The gene calls are TRBV4-1 and TRBJ1-6; D is uncertain. CDR3 nucleotides: TGCGCCAGCAGCCACCACCAGCCCCAGACACCCCTCCACTTT. Its translation is CASSHHQPQTPLHF.